One and the same sample provided the 11 T cell receptor beta chains below, sequenced in a study of tumor and adjacent non-tumor tissue in lung cancer. This sample's RNA came from whole unsorted tissue. A modified ARM-PCR protocol with three rounds of nested PCR amplified TCRbeta. TCRdb passed the multiplex PCR reads through MiXCR, listing each CDR3 protein once. The sample shows 77,000 or so distinct CDR3 sequences, around four fifths of them seen only once. Sequencing input: lung tumor tissue. The receptors were gathered from a woman aged 45-59 years with non-small cell lung cancer.

In this sample, this clonotype turned up a few times. The chain carries TRBV10-1 and TRBJ2-7; D may be TRBD1 or TRBD2 (5 bases each). The CDR3 spans 16 residues. CDR1 WNHNN and CDR2 SYGVQD come from the germline V gene (reference sequence). Trimming removed 0 bases from V and 3 bases from J, with 15 bases in between. CDR3 amino acids: CASSESMRGVGYEQYF. CDR3 DNA: TGCGCCAGCAGTGAGTCGATGAGGGGCGTGGGCTACGAGCAGTACTTC.

As regards this clonotype: Germline is not matched at one junction end, which may reflect a read error. V and J are TRBV11-2 and TRBJ2-7; 9 positions agree with TRBD1. Germline assignment: CDR1 SGHAT and CDR2 FQNNGV. This CDR3 spans 17 amino acids. The CDR3 DNA reads as TGTGTCAGCAGCTCCGTTCACGGGACAGGGTTTCCAAAGGAGCTGTACTTC. Amino acids: CVSSSVHGTGFPKELYF.

Of note for this clonotype: Sequence at one end of the junction differs from germline and may be a read error. The chain couples TRBV6-5 to TRBJ2-7; D ambiguous. Germline V lookup: CDR1 MNHEY, CDR2 SVGAGI. The CDR3 contains 12 residues. In DNA, the CDR3 is TGTGTCAGCCTGGCGGTCCTCTCCGAGCAGTACTTC. Its protein is CVSLAVLSEQYF.

A remark on this clonotype: The conserved phenylalanine or tryptophan is not found at the CDR3 terminus, so this likely reflects a read error. The rearrangement uses TRBV11-2 and TRBJ2-1; D unclear. The CDR3 length is 14 residues. Germline V gene lookup returns CDR1 SGHAT and CDR2 FQNNGV. CDR3 in DNA: TGTGCCGGCAGCTTTGGCAGTGCCAACAATGAGCAGTTCCTC. Translation: CAGSFGSANNEQFL.

This clonotype is classed as medium-sized (0.01 to 0.1%). This chain links TRBV6-1 with TRBJ2-3; no firm D call. The CDR3 totals 14 residues. V was trimmed by 7 bases and J by 0 bases, leaving 11 bases between them. CDR1 is MNHNS and CDR2 is SASEGT in the germline V gene. As DNA, the CDR3 is TGTGCCAGCATCCGGTTCTGGAGCACAGATACGCAGTATTTT. It is translated as CASIRFWSTDTQYF.

Regarding this clonotype: One end of the junction is discordant with germline, which a read error may explain. The V call is TRBV12-3 or TRBV12-4, the J call TRBJ2-1; 11 bases match TRBD2. The CDR3 extends over 20 amino acids. CDR3: CASTFQGGFGTSGDYNEQFF. DNA for the CDR3: TGTGCCAGCACATTCCAAGGGGGCTTTGGGACTAGCGGAGATTACAATGAACAGTTCTTC.

In DNA, the CDR3 is TGTGCCAGCAGCATAGCGGGGGGCACCGGAGAGTTGTTTTTT. Its protein product is CASSIAGGTGELFF. This chain uses TRBV11-3 with TRBJ2-2, with 10 bases aligning to TRBD2. Trimming removed 5 bases from V and 15 bases from J; junction bases left unmatched: 12. Germline assignment: CDR1 SGHNT and CDR2 YENEEA. CDR3 length equals 14 residues.

This clonotype was counted once. The CDR3 protein is CANSLAGRWQFF. The CDR3 DNA follows: TGTGCCAACAGTTTAGCGGGGCGGTGGCAGTTCTTC. The chain links TRBV7-8 to TRBJ2-1, with 8 bases fitting TRBD2. Unmatched junction bases numbered 11, after V lost 10 bases and J lost 12 bases. CDR3 length: 12 residues. Germline values: CDR1 SGHVS, CDR2 FQNEAQ.

Details on this clonotype: A much larger clone lies one base from this, so it may be a read error. The chain joins TRBV2 to TRBJ2-3, with D unresolved. Germline V gene data show CDR1 as SNHLY and CDR2 as FYNNEI. The CDR3 length is 13 residues. For the CDR3, the DNA is TGTGCCAGCAACGGGCTGTTCACAGATATGCAGTATTTT. It translates to CASNGLFTDMQYF.

As concerns this clonotype: One end of the junction is discordant with germline, which a read error may explain. V is TRBV12-3 or TRBV12-4 and J is TRBJ2-7; D not resolved. CDR3 size: 12 residues. CDR3 loop: CVSNIPGGEQYF. DNA of the CDR3: TGTGTCAGCAACATACCCGGTGGCGAGCAGTACTTC.

The sample holds one count of this clonotype. The junction shows a germline mismatch at one end, possibly a read error. The V gene is TRBV6-5, the J gene TRBJ1-4; D possibly corresponds to TRBD1 (6 bases). The CDR3 covers 17 residues. Germline CDR1 MNHEY, CDR2 SVGAGI. The CDR3 DNA follows: TGTGCCAGCAGCCATCTTAATCCAGGGGACTCGAATGAAGAACTGTTTTTT. Translated: CASSHLNPGDSNEELFF.